One sample yielded the 29 T cell receptor beta chains listed below, sequenced in a study of Graves' ophthalmopathy and Graves' hyperthyroidism. CDR3 regions of TCR beta were amplified from RNA transcripts. The library came from an HTBI-primed first-round RT-PCR and a second-round multiplex PCR. TCRdb recomputed calls from the multiplex PCR reads with MiXCR, one row per CDR3 protein. The sample contains roughly 220,000 distinct CDR3 sequences, about 46% of which appear only once. The sample taken for sequencing was peripheral blood. All receptors derive from an adult man with Graves' ophthalmopathy.

In regard to this clonotype: This could be a read error, since a much larger clone is one nucleotide away. The chain couples TRBV29-1 to TRBJ2-5; D unclear. The length of the CDR3 is 12 residues. Germline V gene sequence: CDR1 SQVTM, CDR2 ANQGSEA. Trimming took 5 bases from V and 2 from J, leaving 9 bases between them. CDR3 in DNA: TGCAGCGTTATAAGAGCGCAAGAGACCCAGTACTTC. It translates to CSVIRAQETQYF.

This chain uses TRBV10-3 with TRBJ2-5, with D unresolved. V dropped 6 bases and J dropped 0 bases, with 8 bases sitting between them. Germline CDR1 ENHRY, CDR2 SYGVKD. The CDR3 length is 13 residues. CDR3 sequence: CAISPSDQETQYF. Written as DNA, the CDR3 is TGTGCCATCAGCCCGTCAGACCAAGAGACCCAGTACTTC.

The J gene is TRBJ2-2, the V gene TRBV7-8; possible D gene TRBD1, 5 bases. The CDR3 has 14 amino acids. The V and J ends lost 8 bases and 7 bases respectively, with 17 bases between them. Germline loops: CDR1 SGHVS, CDR2 FQNEAQ. CDR3 amino acids: CASCPPWGHGELFF. The CDR3 bases are TGTGCCAGCTGCCCCCCATGGGGCCACGGGGAGCTGTTTTTT.

This clonotype was seen a few times. CDR3 in DNA: TGCAGTGCTAGAGATGGAGCGGGAGCTACCACCGGGGAGCTGTTTTTT. Amino acids: CSARDGAGATTGELFF. The chain joins TRBV20-1 to TRBJ2-2, with 8 bases matching TRBD2. The V gene end was trimmed by 0 bases and the J gene end by 4 bases; junction bases not matched to a gene: 7. The CDR3 is made up of 16 amino acids. In germline, CDR1 is DFQATT, CDR2 SNEGSKA (reference sequence).

This clonotype was picked up a small number of times. V is TRBV7-2 and J is TRBJ2-7; D is perhaps TRBD1 or TRBD2 (5 bases each). Germline lookup yields CDR1 SGHTA and CDR2 FQGNSA. Trimming took 3 bases from V and 3 from J, leaving 12 bases between them. This CDR3 spans 14 amino acids. CDR3 DNA: TGTGCCAGCAGCTTCCCGGGACGGTTCTACGAGCAGTACTTC. Translated, it gives CASSFPGRFYEQYF.

This chain joins TRBV15 and TRBJ2-7; 8 positions match TRBD2. Germline V gene lookup returns CDR1 LNHNV and CDR2 YYDKDF (reference sequence). This CDR3 is built from 16 residues. V lost 1 base, J lost 5 bases, and 10 bases stayed unmatched. For the CDR3, the DNA is TGTGCCACCAGCAGAGGTCAACTAGCGGCTCGGGACGAGCAGTACTTC. Encoded protein: CATSRGQLAARDEQYF.

The gene calls are TRBV4-2 and TRBJ2-2; unclear D gene. CDR1 is LGHNA and CDR2 is YNFKEQ in the germline V gene. The CDR3 covers 12 residues. The germline V and J ends were trimmed by 3 bases and 3 bases, with 2 bases remaining between them. The CDR3 DNA reads TGTGCCAGCAGCCAGGACACCGGGGAGCTGTTTTTT. Translated, it gives CASSQDTGELFF.

The genes are TRBV11-2 and TRBJ1-6; tentative D call: TRBD1 (5 bases). CDR3 length: 15 residues. Germline V gives CDR1 SGHAT, CDR2 FQNNGV. V lost 0 bases, J lost 14 bases, and 17 bases lay in between. The CDR3 is CASSLEGTFAGSLHF. DNA for the CDR3: TGTGCCAGCAGCTTAGAAGGGACCTTCGCAGGGTCCCTCCACTTT.

This clonotype has a handful of counts. The rearrangement uses TRBV5-1 and TRBJ1-4; weak D call: TRBD1 (5 bases). The germline V and J ends were trimmed by 4 bases and 1 base, with 14 bases remaining between them. CDR3 size: 16 residues. Germline CDR1 reads SGHRS; CDR2 reads YFSETQ. The CDR3 sequence is CASSGIGGGTNEKLFF. CDR3 DNA sequence: TGCGCCAGCAGCGGGATAGGTGGGGGAACTAATGAAAAACTGTTTTTT.

The rearrangement joins TRBV12-3 or TRBV12-4 to TRBJ2-7; TRBD1 matches 7 bases. The CDR3 sequence is 15 residues long. V was clipped by 6 bases and J by 5 bases; unmatched bases: 13. This chain's CDR3 is CASSSPTGRGDEQYF. As DNA, the CDR3 is TGTGCCAGCAGCTCCCCGACAGGGAGAGGGGACGAGCAGTACTTC.

This clonotype was counted between two and nine times. The chain uses TRBV7-9 and TRBJ1-4, with 7 bases lining up with TRBD1. This CDR3 is built from 14 residues. The trim removed 6 bases at V and 7 bases at J, leaving 8 bases unmatched. CDR1 is SEHNR, CDR2 FQNEAQ, per germline (reference sequence). The CDR3 DNA is TGTGCCAGCAGTTACTCCGACAGGGCTGAAAAACTGTTTTTT. It translates to CASSYSDRAEKLFF.

With respect to this clonotype: The conserved phenylalanine or tryptophan is not found at the CDR3 terminus, so this likely reflects a read error. The V call is TRBV20-1, the J call TRBJ2-5, with TRBD2 as a possible D gene (6 bases). The ends were cut back, 6 bases at V and 5 bases at J, with 22 bases in the middle. The germline gives CDR1 DFQATT, CDR2 SNEGSKA (reference sequence). The CDR3 contains 15 residues. This CDR3 is CSAEALTSMGETQYL. Here the CDR3 DNA reads TGCAGTGCCGAAGCCCTAACTAGCATGGGGGAGACCCAGTACCTC.

This chain links TRBV5-4 with TRBJ1-2; TRBD1 aligns across 7 bases. CDR3 length: 15 residues. Germline V gives CDR1 SGHNT, CDR2 YYREEE (reference sequence). J was trimmed by 3 bases and V by 10 bases; bases with no gene match: 15. The CDR3 DNA reads as TGTGCCGGCACCCCCGGACAGGTATTAGACTATGGCTACACCTTC. It encodes CAGTPGQVLDYGYTF.

The CDR3, as DNA: TGTGCCAGCAGCTCCCCCAGGGGGGAGCAGTACTTC. The encoded protein is CASSSPRGEQYF. The rearrangement joins TRBV7-2 to TRBJ2-7; TRBD1 agrees at 7 bases. Germline values: CDR1 SGHTA, CDR2 FQGNSA. The V and J ends lost 4 bases and 7 bases, in that order; junction bases with no gene match: 4. The CDR3 runs to 12 residues.

The chain carries TRBV20-1 and TRBJ2-7; 7 bases agree with TRBD1. The CDR3 contains 12 residues. J lost 7 bases, V lost 6 bases, and 9 bases had no gene match. Per the germline V gene, CDR1 is DFQATT and CDR2 is SNEGSKA (reference sequence). CDR3 residues: CSAPGQTGEQYF. The CDR3 DNA follows: TGCAGTGCGCCGGGACAGACCGGGGAGCAGTACTTC.

The CDR3 sequence: CASSEYSATNEKLFF. The CDR3 region has the DNA TGTGCCAGTAGTGAATACAGCGCAACTAATGAAAAACTGTTTTTT. V usage is TRBV19 and J usage is TRBJ1-4; no clear D gene. CDR3 length: 15 amino acids. V was trimmed by 5 bases and J by 0 bases, leaving 10 bases between them. Germline lookup yields CDR1 LNHDA and CDR2 SQIVND (reference sequence).

This clonotype was seen a handful of times. The V and J genes are TRBV10-3 and TRBJ2-5; perhaps D is TRBD1 or TRBD2 (5 bases each). The germline V gene encodes CDR1 ENHRY and CDR2 SYGVKD. The CDR3 is 12 amino acids. The ends were cut back, 6 bases at V and 5 bases at J, with 10 bases in the middle. The CDR3, as DNA: TGTGCCATCAGAGGGGACGGGGAGACCCAGTACTTC. This translates into CAIRGDGETQYF.

Regarding this clonotype: One end of the junction is discordant with germline, which a read error may explain. The chain carries TRBV10-3 and TRBJ2-7; 9 nucleotides line up with TRBD1. Per the germline V gene, CDR1 is ENHRY and CDR2 is SYGVKD. The CDR3 is 16 residues long. CDR3 region: CASSVDRGAITYEQYF. The CDR3 DNA reads as TGTGCCAGCAGTGTCGACAGGGGGGCGATTACCTACGAGCAGTACTTC.

The table lists this clonotype with a few counts. The chain couples TRBV7-2 to TRBJ1-1; TRBD1 aligns across 8 bases. Germline trimming cut 6 bases from V and 1 base from J; bases unmatched to any gene: 10. This CDR3 contains 16 residues. Germline CDR1 is SGHTA and CDR2 is FQGNSA. Here the CDR3 DNA reads TGTGCCAGCAGTCATCCTAAAGGGACAGGGAACACTGAAGCTTTCTTT. Protein product: CASSHPKGTGNTEAFF.

The CDR3 spells CASSSPGQEGQPQHF. The CDR3 DNA sequence: TGTGCCAGCAGCTCACCCGGACAGGAGGGTCAGCCCCAGCATTTT. The rearrangement uses TRBV5-4 and TRBJ1-5, with 7 bases identical to TRBD1. V lost 3 bases to trimming and J lost 6 bases; unmatched junction nucleotides: 9. Germline values: CDR1 SGHNT, CDR2 YYREEE (reference sequence). This CDR3 comprises 15 residues.

The gene calls are TRBV9 and TRBJ2-6; a weak D match, TRBD2 (5 bases). With 4 bases removed from V and 15 bases from J, the gap between germline ends came to 11 bases. The CDR3 consists of 11 residues. Germline values: CDR1 SGDLS, CDR2 YYNGEE. In DNA, the CDR3 is TGTGCCAGCAGCACCCAGGAGGACCTGACTTTC. It translates to CASSTQEDLTF.

This clonotype has a handful of counts. This chain joins TRBV12-3 or TRBV12-4 and TRBJ1-2; D is unresolved. Trimming removed 8 bases at V and 0 bases at J, with 19 bases between. The CDR3 runs 16 residues. The CDR3, as DNA: TGTGCCAGCGTTGAGGGCAGCTTCCCAGCTAACTATGGCTACACCTTC. Its protein is CASVEGSFPANYGYTF.

The CDR3 loop reads CATSRGLETSGQETQYF. The CDR3 coding sequence is TGTGCCACCAGCAGAGGTTTGGAGACTAGCGGACAAGAGACCCAGTACTTC. The chain carries TRBV15 and TRBJ2-5; TRBD2 matches 9 bases. The germline V gene has CDR1 LNHNV and CDR2 YYDKDF (reference sequence). Losses at the gene ends were 1 base for V and 2 bases for J; bases not matched to a gene: 8. The CDR3 has 17 amino acids.

The chain employs TRBV24-1 and TRBJ1-5; D gene unclear. The better agreement between TRBJ2-3 and the DNA end casts doubt on the J call. CDR1 is KGHDR and CDR2 is SFDVKD in the germline V gene. The CDR3 covers 11 residues. CDR3 region: CATSDWGTQYF. DNA for the CDR3: TGTGCCACCAGTGATTGGGGAACGCAGTATTTT.

The gene calls are TRBV20-1 and TRBJ1-5; D might be TRBD1 (5 bases). CDR3 length: 13 amino acids. Germline lookup yields CDR1 DFQATT and CDR2 SNEGSKA (reference sequence). Trimming removed 5 bases from V and 4 bases from J, with 12 bases in between. CDR3 protein: CSAPRDLNQPQHF. The CDR3 DNA sequence: TGCAGTGCTCCCCGGGACCTAAATCAGCCCCAGCATTTT.

This clonotype showed up many times. This rearrangement joins TRBV20-1 to TRBJ1-5, with D perhaps matching TRBD1 (5 bases). V was pared by 6 bases and J by 2 bases, with 11 bases between. Germline CDR1 and CDR2: DFQATT and SNEGSKA (reference sequence). The CDR3 totals 13 residues. CDR3 in DNA: TGCAGTGCGCCGGGACCGGGCAATCAGCCCCAGCATTTT. Amino acid sequence: CSAPGPGNQPQHF.

This clonotype was picked up a small number of times. The V gene is TRBV14, the J gene TRBJ2-7; maybe TRBD2 (5 bases). There are 13 residues in the CDR3. Germline-derived CDR1 and CDR2 are SGHDN and FVKESK. V was pared by 1 base and J by 6 bases, with 10 bases between. The CDR3 reads CASSQVGGSEQYF. The CDR3 nucleotides are TGTGCCAGCAGCCAAGTTGGAGGATCCGAGCAGTACTTC.

The chain uses TRBV20-1 and TRBJ2-5; a possible D gene is TRBD2 (6 bases). This CDR3 spans 14 amino acids. Trimming pared 1 base from V and 5 bases from J, leaving 14 bases between. The germline V gene has CDR1 DFQATT and CDR2 SNEGSKA (reference sequence). The CDR3 reads CSARAGLVTETQYF. In DNA, the CDR3 is TGCAGTGCTAGAGCGGGACTCGTGACCGAGACCCAGTACTTC.

This rearrangement joins TRBV7-9 to TRBJ1-2; no clear D gene. This CDR3 spans 13 amino acids. Germline lookup yields CDR1 SEHNR and CDR2 FQNEAQ (reference sequence). Trimming cost V 7 bases and J 4 bases, with 13 bases left between them. The CDR3 bases are TGTGCCAGCACTAAGACGGGAATCTATGGCTACACCTTC. It is translated as CASTKTGIYGYTF.